This entry lists 21 T cell receptor beta chains sequenced from one sample in a study of T cell responses to AZD1222 COVID-19 vaccine. Clones were read by immunoSEQ multiplex PCR, and TCRdb kept only the in-frame ones, dropping some. Among 95,000 to 130,000 clones listed, almost 95% were seen once. The sample here was peripheral blood, taken 28 days after the second AZD1222 dose. These receptors originate from an adult who received the AZD1222 COVID-19 vaccine.

This clone has a single count. This sequence joins TRBV18 and TRBJ1-1; 9 nucleotides align to TRBD1. Germline V gene sequence: CDR1 KGHSH, CDR2 LQKENI. The CDR3 is 17 residues long. With 5 bases clipped from V and 0 bases from J, the junction kept 10 bases outside the gene matches. The CDR3 DNA sequence: TGTGCCAGCTCATCGAATTTCCGGGACAGGGTGAACACTGAAGCTTTCTTT. This translates into CASSSNFRDRVNTEAFF.

DNA for the CDR3: TGTGCCAGCAGTTCCCCCGGGGAGCGAGGGAAGGAGACCCAGTACTTC. Its translation is CASSSPGERGKETQYF. The chain carries TRBV27 and TRBJ2-5; TRBD2 might be the D (5 bases). CDR3 length: 16 amino acids. From germline, CDR1 is MNHEY and CDR2 SMNVEV (reference sequence). V dropped 4 bases and J dropped 5 bases, with 20 bases sitting between them.

The J gene is TRBJ1-1, the V gene TRBV6-5; the D gene is possibly TRBD1 (6 bases). V was shortened by 0 bases and J by 11 bases, with 10 bases between the two germline ends. CDR3 size: 12 residues. Germline CDR1 reads MNHEY; CDR2 reads SVGAGI. CDR3 coding DNA: TGTGCCAGCAGTTACTCGAACAGGGTGGCTTTCTTT. It encodes CASSYSNRVAFF.

This chain connects TRBV19 to TRBJ2-5; D might be TRBD1 (5 bases). CDR1 is LNHDA and CDR2 is SQIVND in the germline V gene (reference sequence). V was cut by 5 bases and J by 4 bases, with 11 bases left in between. The CDR3 contains 13 residues. The CDR3 sequence: CASSSVRGETQYF. The CDR3, as DNA: TGTGCCAGTAGTTCGGTTAGGGGAGAGACCCAGTACTTC.

The rearrangement joins TRBV19 to TRBJ2-7, with TRBD1 identical over 8 bases. Germline values: CDR1 LNHDA, CDR2 SQIVND (reference sequence). This CDR3 has 15 amino acids. Unmatched junction bases numbered 7, after V lost 3 bases and J lost 3 bases. As DNA, the CDR3 is TGTGCCAGTAGTATCCCGGACAGGGCGGTCTACGAGCAGTACTTC. Its translation is CASSIPDRAVYEQYF.

V is TRBV15 and J is TRBJ1-3; D call uncertain. The CDR3 length is 17 residues. CDR1 and CDR2 (germline): LNHNV, YYDKDF (reference sequence). The V end lost 5 bases, the J end lost 0 bases, and 17 bases lay between the germline ends. CDR3 region: CATSSIWEPDSGNTIYF. The DNA for the CDR3 is TGTGCCACCAGCTCGATATGGGAACCTGACTCTGGAAACACCATATATTTT.

The rearrangement links TRBV3-1 (or the pseudogene TRBV3-2) to TRBJ2-2; D ambiguous. The CDR3 has 14 residues. V was clipped by 6 bases and J by 0 bases, with 8 bases between them. Germline V gene lookup returns CDR1 LGHDT and CDR2 YNNKEL (reference sequence). The CDR3 DNA follows: TGTGCCAGCAGGGTTCGACCGAACACCGGGGAGCTGTTTTTT. This sequence encodes CASRVRPNTGELFF.

The V gene is TRBV6-5, the J gene TRBJ1-5, with TRBD1 matching over 7 bases. Germline CDR1 reads MNHEY; CDR2 reads SVGAGI. The CDR3 consists of 15 residues. V shed 7 bases, J shed 5 bases, and the junction held 11 bases outside the gene matches. The CDR3 here is CASISRQGGYQPQHF. The CDR3 coding sequence is TGTGCCAGCATCAGTAGACAGGGCGGTTATCAGCCCCAGCATTTT.

The V call is TRBV2, the J call TRBJ1-4, with D tentatively TRBD1 (5 bases). The germline CDR1 and CDR2 sequences are SNHLY and FYNNEI. Trimming left V 8 bases short and J 3 bases short, with 16 bases between. This CDR3 is built from 15 residues. CDR3 residues: CASGQQGMANEKLFF. The CDR3 DNA sequence: TGTGCCAGCGGTCAGCAGGGAATGGCTAATGAAAAACTGTTTTTT.

This clone was seen just once. J is TRBJ2-1 and V is TRBV5-1; 15 positions match TRBD2. Germline trimming cut 3 bases from V and 2 bases from J; bases unmatched to any gene: 9. The CDR3 spans 19 residues. Looked up from germline, CDR1 is SGHRS and CDR2 is YFSETQ. The CDR3 loop reads CASSSTGLAGGGAYNEQFF. The CDR3 DNA follows: TGCGCCAGCAGCTCTACCGGACTAGCGGGAGGGGGGGCCTACAATGAGCAGTTCTTC.

This chain joins TRBV6-1 and TRBJ2-5, with D perhaps TRBD1 (5 bases). V was clipped by 11 bases and J by 1 base, with 8 bases between them. The germline gives CDR1 MNHNS, CDR2 SASEGT. This CDR3 spans 11 amino acids. The CDR3: CALGAQETQYF. The CDR3 nucleotides read TGTGCCCTAGGGGCCCAAGAGACCCAGTACTTC.

V gene TRBV7-9 combines with J gene TRBJ2-7; perhaps D is TRBD1 or TRBD2 (5 bases each). The CDR3 consists of 15 residues. Germline values: CDR1 SEHNR, CDR2 FQNEAQ (reference sequence). Trimming shortened V by 5 bases and J by 4 bases, and 18 bases separated the two germline ends. The CDR3 DNA is TGTGCCAGCAGCCCGTTCCGGGGCAGACATTACGAGCAGTACTTC. This sequence encodes CASSPFRGRHYEQYF.

This sequence joins TRBV19 and TRBJ1-4; D is unresolved. This CDR3 spans 14 amino acids. Per germline, CDR1 LNHDA and CDR2 SQIVND (reference sequence). V was clipped by 5 bases and J by 0 bases, with 7 bases between them. Here the CDR3 DNA reads TGTGCCAGTAGTCAATATACAACTAATGAAAAACTGTTTTTT. It encodes CASSQYTTNEKLFF.

The rearrangement links TRBV28 to TRBJ2-1, with TRBD2 as a possible D gene (6 bases). The CDR3 loop spans 15 amino acids. Germline V gene data show CDR1 as MDHEN and CDR2 as SYDVKM. V gave up 7 bases and J gave up 4 bases, with 17 bases separating them. CDR3 sequence reads: CASTSPGESYNEQFF. The DNA of the CDR3 is TGTGCCAGCACCAGCCCGGGAGAGTCTTACAATGAGCAGTTCTTC.

The genes are TRBV11-2 and TRBJ1-5; TRBD1 is a possible D gene (5 bases). V gave up 4 bases and J gave up 5 bases, with 9 bases separating them. This CDR3 contains 13 residues. Germline V gives CDR1 SGHAT, CDR2 FQNNGV. The CDR3: CASSSQEDQPQHF. The CDR3 DNA follows: TGTGCCAGCAGCTCACAGGAAGATCAGCCCCAGCATTTT.

V gene TRBV3-1 (or the pseudogene TRBV3-2) combines with J gene TRBJ2-2; maybe TRBD2 (5 bases). Germline CDR1 and CDR2: LGHDT and YNNKEL (reference sequence). This CDR3 is 15 amino acids long. V lost 4 bases to trimming and J lost 6 bases, with 15 bases between them. The CDR3 DNA reads as TGTGCCAGCAGCCCCTATCGGGGAGAACCCGGGGAGCTGTTTTTT. Protein: CASSPYRGEPGELFF.

The chain has TRBV29-1 and TRBJ2-2; D is perhaps TRBD1 (5 bases). The CDR3 length is 13 residues. Trimming removed 4 bases from V and 1 base from J, with 7 bases in between. From germline, CDR1 is SQVTM and CDR2 ANQGSEA. This CDR3 is CSVVGLNTGELFF. The CDR3 DNA is TGCAGCGTTGTGGGGCTGAACACCGGGGAGCTGTTTTTT.

The chain employs TRBV7-3 and TRBJ1-6; D is perhaps TRBD1 (5 bases). The germline CDR1 and CDR2 sequences are SGHTA and FQGTGA. V was shortened by 5 bases and J by 5 bases, with 19 bases between the two germline ends. The CDR3 runs 17 residues. In nucleotides, the CDR3 is TGTGCCAGCAGCCTGACAGCGGGGCATGCGGATAATTCACCCCTCCACTTT. Protein product: CASSLTAGHADNSPLHF.

This clone occurred once. V usage is TRBV28 and J usage is TRBJ2-7; D gene uncertain. Between the trimmed V and J ends, which lost 3 bases and 0 bases, there was a span of 0 bases. Germline CDR1 and CDR2: MDHEN and SYDVKM. The CDR3 sequence is 11 residues long. This CDR3 is CASSFSYEQYF. The CDR3 DNA is TGTGCCAGCAGTTTCTCCTACGAGCAGTACTTC.

The chain combines TRBV5-1 with TRBJ1-4, with D perhaps TRBD1 (6 bases). From germline, CDR1 is SGHRS and CDR2 YFSETQ. V lost 0 bases to trimming and J lost 2 bases, with 17 bases between them. The CDR3 contains 18 residues. The CDR3 nucleotides are TGCGCCAGCAGCTTGGCAGGAGTATCAGGACAGACTAATGAAAAACTGTTTTTT. It translates to CASSLAGVSGQTNEKLFF.

This chain uses TRBV29-1 with TRBJ2-7, with D maybe TRBD1 (6 bases). Trimming stripped 7 bases from V and 2 bases from J, with 12 bases between. This CDR3 contains 12 residues. From germline, CDR1 is SQVTM and CDR2 ANQGSEA. The CDR3, as DNA: TGCAGCGCGCGGACAGAGGCCTACGAGCAGTACTTC. The encoded protein is CSARTEAYEQYF.